The present T cell receptor beta chain was sequenced within a study of blood T cells in healthy people across ages. V was cut by 6 bases and J by 4 bases, with 8 bases left in between. The length of the CDR3 is 12 residues. CDR1 is MDHEN and CDR2 is SYDVKM in the germline V gene. This clonotype was observed at least ten times. Next came a second PCR, run for about 7 to 12 cycles, which used a sample-barcoded 5' primer along with a J-beta primer mix. A template-switch adaptor that had 12 random nucleotides put a tag on each cDNA molecule. A single record per CDR3 protein comes from TCRdb applying MiXCR to the 5' RACE reads. This sample has roughly 800,000 distinct CDR3 sequences; more than 20% occur once, and the top ten carry 9.4%. The same sample was also used in a study of T cells of mothers and their children. That study reports: The study obtained over 9 million TCR beta CDR3 reads per mother and 2.5 million to 3 million per child.

The chain has TRBV28 and TRBJ2-3; D is unresolved. Specimen: blood. This clonotype originated in a boy aged 5-17 years in good health. The CDR3 DNA is TGTGCCAGCAGCTTAACCGCAGATACGCAGTATTTT. This gives the protein CASSLTADTQYF. Full variable domain (remainder filled in from reference TRBV28 and TRBJ2-3): DVKVTQSSRYLVKRTGEKVFLECVQDMDHENMFWYRQDPGLGLRLIYFSYDVKMKEKGDIPEGYSVSREKKERFSLILESASTNQTSMYLCASSLTADTQYFGPGTRLTVL.